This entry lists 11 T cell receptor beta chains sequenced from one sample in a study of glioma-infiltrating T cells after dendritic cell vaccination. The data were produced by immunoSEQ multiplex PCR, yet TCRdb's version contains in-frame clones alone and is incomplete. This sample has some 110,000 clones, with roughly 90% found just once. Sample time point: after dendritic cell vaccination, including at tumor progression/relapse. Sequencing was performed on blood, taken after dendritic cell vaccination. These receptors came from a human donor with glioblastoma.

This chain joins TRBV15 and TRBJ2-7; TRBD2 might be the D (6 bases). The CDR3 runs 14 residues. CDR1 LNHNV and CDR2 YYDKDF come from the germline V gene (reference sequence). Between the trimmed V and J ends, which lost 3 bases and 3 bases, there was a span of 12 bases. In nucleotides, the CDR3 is TGTGCCACCAGCAGGGGCGGGACCAGCTACGAGCAGTACTTC. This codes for CATSRGGTSYEQYF.

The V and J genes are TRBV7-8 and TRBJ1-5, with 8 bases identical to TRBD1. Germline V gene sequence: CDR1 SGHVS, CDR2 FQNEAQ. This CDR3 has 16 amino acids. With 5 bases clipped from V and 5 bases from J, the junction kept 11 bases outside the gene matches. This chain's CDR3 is CASSPRTGLLDQPQHF. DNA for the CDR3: TGTGCCAGCAGCCCACGGACAGGGCTCTTGGATCAGCCCCAGCATTTT.

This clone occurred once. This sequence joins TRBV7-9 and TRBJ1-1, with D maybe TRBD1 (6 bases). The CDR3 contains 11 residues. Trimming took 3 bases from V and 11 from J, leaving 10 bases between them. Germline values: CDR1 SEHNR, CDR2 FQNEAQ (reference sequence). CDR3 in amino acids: CASSLGAVAFF. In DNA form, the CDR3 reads TGTGCCAGCAGCTTGGGGGCAGTGGCTTTCTTT.

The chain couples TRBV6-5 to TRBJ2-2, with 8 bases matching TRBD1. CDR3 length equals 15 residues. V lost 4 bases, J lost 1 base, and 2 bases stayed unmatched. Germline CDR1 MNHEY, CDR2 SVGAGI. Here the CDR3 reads CASSSGQGNTGELFF. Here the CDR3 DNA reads TGTGCCAGCAGTTCCGGACAGGGGAACACCGGGGAGCTGTTTTTT.

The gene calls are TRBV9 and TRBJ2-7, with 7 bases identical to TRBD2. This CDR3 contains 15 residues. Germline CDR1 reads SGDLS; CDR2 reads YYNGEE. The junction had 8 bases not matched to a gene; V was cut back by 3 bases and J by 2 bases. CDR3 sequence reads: CASSAGGGSPYEQYF. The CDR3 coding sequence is TGTGCCAGCAGCGCAGGAGGCGGGAGCCCCTACGAGCAGTACTTC. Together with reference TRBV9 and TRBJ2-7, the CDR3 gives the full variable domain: DSGVTQTPKHLITATGQRVTLRCSPRSGDLSVYWYQQSLDQGLQFLIQYYNGEERAKGNILERFSAQQFPDLHSELNLSSLELGDSALYFCASSAGGGSPYEQYFGPGTRLTVT.

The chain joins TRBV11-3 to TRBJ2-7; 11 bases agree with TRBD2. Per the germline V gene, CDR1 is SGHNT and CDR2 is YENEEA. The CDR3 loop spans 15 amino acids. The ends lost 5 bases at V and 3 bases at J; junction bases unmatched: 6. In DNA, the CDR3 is TGTGCCAGCAGCCGAACGGGACTAGCGGACTACGAGCAGTACTTC. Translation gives CASSRTGLADYEQYF.

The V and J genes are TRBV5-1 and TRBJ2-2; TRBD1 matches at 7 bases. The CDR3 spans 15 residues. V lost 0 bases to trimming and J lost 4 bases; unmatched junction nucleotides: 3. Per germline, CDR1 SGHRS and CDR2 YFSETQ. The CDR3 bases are TGCGCCAGCAGCTTGGAGGGACAGTCCACCGGGGAGCTGTTTTTT. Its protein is CASSLEGQSTGELFF.

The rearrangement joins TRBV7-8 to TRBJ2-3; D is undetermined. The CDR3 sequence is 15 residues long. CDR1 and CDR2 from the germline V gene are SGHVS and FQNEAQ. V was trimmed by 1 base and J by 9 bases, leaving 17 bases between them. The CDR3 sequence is CASSLESAGSYTQYF. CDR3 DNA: TGTGCCAGCAGCTTAGAGTCGGCAGGCTCTTACACGCAGTATTTT.

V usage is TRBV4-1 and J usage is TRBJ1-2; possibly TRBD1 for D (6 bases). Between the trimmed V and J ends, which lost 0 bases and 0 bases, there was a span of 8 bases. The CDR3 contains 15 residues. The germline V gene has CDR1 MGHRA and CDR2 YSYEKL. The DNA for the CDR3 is TGCGCCAGCAGCCAAGAAGGGACACCTAACTATGGCTACACCTTC. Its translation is CASSQEGTPNYGYTF.

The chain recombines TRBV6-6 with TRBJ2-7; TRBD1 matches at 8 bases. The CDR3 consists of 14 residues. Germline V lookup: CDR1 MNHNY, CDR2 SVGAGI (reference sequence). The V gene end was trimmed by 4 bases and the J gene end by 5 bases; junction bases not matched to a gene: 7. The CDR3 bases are TGTGCCAGCAGTTCTGGACAGGGTGCCAACGAGCAGTACTTC. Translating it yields CASSSGQGANEQYF.

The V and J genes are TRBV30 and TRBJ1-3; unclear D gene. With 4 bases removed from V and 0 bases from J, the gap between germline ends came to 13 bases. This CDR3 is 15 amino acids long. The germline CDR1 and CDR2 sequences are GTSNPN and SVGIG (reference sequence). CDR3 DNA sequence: TGTGCCTGGACCCCCAGGCGAAGCTCTGGAAACACCATATATTTT. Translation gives CAWTPRRSSGNTIYF.